One sample yielded the 21 T cell receptor beta chains listed below, sequenced in a study of cytomegalovirus exposure and HLA in healthy donors. The data were produced by immunoSEQ multiplex PCR, yet TCRdb's version contains in-frame clones alone and is incomplete. The table shows under 250,000 clones, with approximately 87% occurring only once. Sequencing used PBMCs. These TCRs come from a woman aged 18-29 years in good health and CMV-seronegative.

The rearrangement links TRBV4-1 to TRBJ2-7, with 8 bases identical to TRBD1. V shed 4 bases, J shed 12 bases, and the junction held 8 bases outside the gene matches. CDR1 is MGHRA and CDR2 is YSYEKL in the germline V gene. The CDR3 is made up of 12 amino acids. The DNA for the CDR3 is TGCGCCAGCAGCCCCCCCCAGGGGGCTCCGTACTTC. Amino acid sequence: CASSPPQGAPYF.

This clone has only a few counts. The sample has other DNA sequences that encode this CDR3 too. The chain employs TRBV7-9 and TRBJ1-2; D unclear. The CDR3 has 11 residues. Germline-derived CDR1 and CDR2 are SEHNR and FQNEAQ (reference sequence). V dropped 0 bases and J dropped 7 bases, with 3 bases sitting between them. Here the CDR3 DNA reads TGTGCCAGCAGCTTAGCGGGTGGCTACACCTTC. This codes for CASSLAGGYTF.

The chain employs TRBV5-1 and TRBJ1-2, with a weak D call TRBD1 (5 bases). The CDR3 sequence is 16 residues long. Trimming cost V 0 bases and J 0 bases, with 12 bases left between them. Germline-derived CDR1 and CDR2 are SGHRS and YFSETQ. CDR3 coding DNA: TGCGCCAGCAGCTTGGTATGGCCAGGGTCTAACTATGGCTACACCTTC. It is translated as CASSLVWPGSNYGYTF.

The V and J genes are TRBV27 and TRBJ2-5; 8 bases agree with TRBD2. Germline V gene data show CDR1 as MNHEY and CDR2 as SMNVEV (reference sequence). The length of the CDR3 is 14 residues. Trimming at V came to 7 bases and at J to 1 base, leaving 5 bases not matched to a gene. The CDR3, as DNA: TGTGCCAGCAAAGCCACTAGCGGCCAAGAGACCCAGTACTTC. The encoded protein is CASKATSGQETQYF.

This clone was detected once. The gene calls are TRBV15 and TRBJ1-6; D gene ambiguous. Between the trimmed V and J ends, which lost 0 bases and 9 bases, there was a span of 12 bases. The CDR3 length is 15 residues. In germline, CDR1 is LNHNV, CDR2 YYDKDF (reference sequence). The DNA for the CDR3 is TGTGCCACCAGCAGAGATTTCACCGTGGGTTCACCCCTCCACTTT. It is translated as CATSRDFTVGSPLHF.

This chain connects TRBV11-1 to TRBJ2-5; the D gene is possibly TRBD1 (6 bases). This CDR3 has 15 amino acids. V was shortened by 5 bases and J by 4 bases, with 17 bases between the two germline ends. In germline, CDR1 is SGHAT, CDR2 FQDESV (reference sequence). This CDR3 reads CASSPTGIIGETQYF. The CDR3 DNA sequence: TGTGCCAGCAGCCCCACAGGGATTATTGGAGAGACCCAGTACTTC.

The chain recombines TRBV5-1 with TRBJ1-2; TRBD1 might be the D (5 bases). Trimming took 0 bases from V and 6 from J, leaving 12 bases between them. The germline CDR1 and CDR2 sequences are SGHRS and YFSETQ. The CDR3 runs to 14 residues. The CDR3 coding sequence is TGCGCCAGCAGCTTGGACAGAGGGGTACATGGCTACACCTTC. Translation gives CASSLDRGVHGYTF.

V usage is TRBV28 and J usage is TRBJ2-7; D is undetermined. The CDR3 runs to 13 residues. Germline CDR1 is MDHEN and CDR2 is SYDVKM. Trimming took 6 bases from V and 2 from J, leaving 11 bases between them. The chain's CDR3 is CASSSTGTYEQYF. CDR3 in DNA: TGTGCCAGCAGCTCGACTGGCACCTACGAGCAGTACTTC.

This clone was found once. This chain connects TRBV7-3 to TRBJ1-6; 9 bases are a match to TRBD1. The germline gives CDR1 SGHTA, CDR2 FQGTGA. The CDR3 loop spans 13 amino acids. V trimming: 5 bases; J trimming: 10 bases; junction bases outside the gene matches: 3. The CDR3 region is CASSTDRGSPLHF. The CDR3 region has the DNA TGTGCCAGCAGCACCGACAGGGGGTCACCCCTCCACTTT.

V is TRBV5-4 and J is TRBJ1-2; no reliable D call. The CDR3 is made up of 12 amino acids. The V gene's germline CDR1 is SGHNT and CDR2 YYREEE (reference sequence). The ends were cut back, 4 bases at V and 4 bases at J, with 8 bases in the middle. The CDR3 here is CASSPVGYGYTF. The CDR3 nucleotides read TGTGCCAGCAGCCCTGTCGGCTATGGCTACACCTTC. Supplemented by reference TRBV5-4 and TRBJ1-2, the full variable domain reads ETGVTQSPTHLIKTRGQQVTLRCSSQSGHNTVSWYQQALGQGPQFIFQYYREEENGRGNFPPRFSGLQFPNYSSELNVNALELDDSALYLCASSPVGYGYTFGSGTRLTVV.

The V gene is TRBV7-8, the J gene TRBJ2-7; D is uncertain. Germline V gene data show CDR1 as SGHVS and CDR2 as FQNEAQ. V lost 5 bases and J lost 2, with 1 base in between. The CDR3 is made up of 10 amino acids. The CDR3 reads CASSTYEQYF. The CDR3 DNA sequence: TGTGCCAGCAGCACCTACGAGCAGTACTTC.

A single count supports this clone. The chain recombines TRBV6-1 with TRBJ1-5; tentatively, D is TRBD1 (5 bases). V lost 4 bases to trimming and J lost 3 bases, with 7 bases between them. CDR1 MNHNS and CDR2 SASEGT come from the germline V gene. CDR3 length equals 13 residues. CDR3 nucleotide sequence: TGTGCCAGCAGTGGACAGCCCAATCAGCCCCAGCATTTT. The encoded protein is CASSGQPNQPQHF.

This clone appeared once. The gene calls are TRBV4-1 and TRBJ1-2; TRBD1 aligns across 11 bases. CDR1 and CDR2 from the germline V gene are MGHRA and YSYEKL. V shed 0 bases and J 2 bases; nucleotides not matched to a gene: 8. The CDR3 has 18 amino acids. In DNA, the CDR3 is TGCGCCAGCAGCCAAGACAGGACAGGGGGCGCGTCGAACTATGGCTACACCTTC. Translating it yields CASSQDRTGGASNYGYTF.

The chain carries TRBV27 and TRBJ1-1; D might be TRBD1 (5 bases). The germline gives CDR1 MNHEY, CDR2 SMNVEV (reference sequence). The CDR3 loop spans 16 amino acids. V gave up 5 bases and J gave up 0 bases, with 16 bases separating them. The CDR3 region has the DNA TGTGCCAGCAGTCGTGGACAAGGACGGTTGAACACTGAAGCTTTCTTT. Amino acids: CASSRGQGRLNTEAFF.

The chain links TRBV19 to TRBJ1-6, with D perhaps TRBD1 (6 bases). The CDR3 is 14 residues long. Trimming removed 3 bases from V and 8 bases from J, with 11 bases in between. The germline V gene has CDR1 LNHDA and CDR2 SQIVND (reference sequence). The CDR3 protein is CASSIRGQDSPLHF. The CDR3 nucleotides are TGTGCCAGTAGTATTAGGGGACAAGATTCACCCCTCCACTTT.

This chain uses TRBV18 with TRBJ2-5; 9 bases match TRBD1. This CDR3 has 13 amino acids. V lost 5 bases and J lost 4; bases outside the gene matches: 2. Per germline, CDR1 KGHSH and CDR2 LQKENI. This chain's CDR3 is CASSKGQGETQYF. CDR3 DNA sequence: TGTGCCAGCTCAAAGGGACAGGGAGAGACCCAGTACTTC.

The V and J genes are TRBV18 and TRBJ1-4; tentative D call: TRBD1 (6 bases). V gave up 3 bases and J gave up 4 bases, with 15 bases separating them. The CDR3 contains 16 residues. Germline loops: CDR1 KGHSH, CDR2 LQKENI. The CDR3 bases are TGTGCCAGCTCACCCTACCGGGACACCGTTAATGAAAAACTGTTTTTT. This codes for CASSPYRDTVNEKLFF. The whole variable domain, filled in from reference TRBV18 and TRBJ1-4, reads NAGVMQNPRHLVRRRGQEARLRCSPMKGHSHVYWYRQLPEEGLKFMVYLQKENIIDESGMPKERFSAEFPKEGPSILRIQQVVRGDSAAYFCASSPYRDTVNEKLFFGSGTQLSVL.

The genes are TRBV5-1 and TRBJ2-1; D gene ambiguous. Germline loops: CDR1 SGHRS, CDR2 YFSETQ. The CDR3 is 11 residues long. Trimming took off 4 bases at V and 5 bases at J, with 4 bases between the two ends. The CDR3 DNA reads as TGCGCCAGCAGCCCGGACAATGAGCAGTTCTTC. This sequence encodes CASSPDNEQFF.

The rearrangement uses TRBV7-9 and TRBJ1-1; TRBD1 agrees at 9 bases. This CDR3 has 14 amino acids. V trimming: 0 bases; J trimming: 4 bases; junction bases outside the gene matches: 0. The V gene's germline CDR1 is SEHNR and CDR2 FQNEAQ (reference sequence). The CDR3: CASSLAQGATEAFF. As DNA, the CDR3 is TGTGCCAGCAGCTTAGCACAGGGGGCCACTGAAGCTTTCTTT.

The rearrangement links TRBV7-2 to TRBJ1-3; D might be TRBD1 (5 bases). Per germline, CDR1 SGHTA and CDR2 FQGNSA. V was clipped by 0 bases and J by 3 bases, with 6 bases between them. This CDR3 comprises 14 residues. The CDR3 region has the DNA TGTGCCAGCAGCTTAGCGGGACTTGGAAACACCATATATTTT. This sequence encodes CASSLAGLGNTIYF.

J is TRBJ1-2 and V is TRBV6-1; D is unclear. The length of the CDR3 is 14 residues. Per the germline V gene, CDR1 is MNHNS and CDR2 is SASEGT. V was cut by 1 base and J by 7 bases, with 13 bases left in between. CDR3 in amino acids: CASSEGVRSPGYTF. In DNA form, the CDR3 reads TGTGCCAGCAGTGAAGGAGTCAGGAGTCCTGGCTACACCTTC.